This T cell receptor beta chain was profiled in a study of metastatic and nonmetastatic thyroid tumors. At the level of the study: Repertoire comparison spanned blood and tumor or nodule tissue of malignant and benign thyroid patients.

CDR3 length: 15 residues. The V gene end was trimmed by 6 bases and the J gene end by 11 bases; junction bases not matched to a gene: 11. Germline V gives CDR1 DFQATT, CDR2 SNEGSKA (reference sequence). About this clone itself: Antigen specificity is unknown.

MiXCR re-clonotyped the PCR reads for TCRdb. This sample has some 17,000 clones, with roughly 23% found just once. Study outcomes and limitations: As reported, TCR beta diversity in blood and tumor was significantly higher in malignant thyroid tumors than in benign nodules.

Nobody among the patients had been given any treatment before thyroid surgery. The J gene is TRBJ2-1, the V gene TRBV20-1; 15 bases fit TRBD2. The receptor's source is a male donor with papillary thyroid cancer or a benign thyroid nodule (not recorded which). Some clones in this sample may be carry-over from other donors' samples. The source material was blood. The CDR3 loop is CSAYTPGLAGGQQFF. For the CDR3, the DNA is TGCAGTGCCTATACTCCGGGACTAGCGGGAGGACAGCAGTTCTTC.